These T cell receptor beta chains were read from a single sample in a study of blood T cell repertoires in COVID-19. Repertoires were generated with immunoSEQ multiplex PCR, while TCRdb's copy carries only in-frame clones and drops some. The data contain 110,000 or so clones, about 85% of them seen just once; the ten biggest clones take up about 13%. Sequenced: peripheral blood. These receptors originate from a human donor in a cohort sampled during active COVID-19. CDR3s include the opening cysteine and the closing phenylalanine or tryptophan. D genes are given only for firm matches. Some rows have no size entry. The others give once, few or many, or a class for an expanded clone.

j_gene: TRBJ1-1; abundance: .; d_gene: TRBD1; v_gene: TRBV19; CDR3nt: TGTGCCAGTAGTTCAACAGGGGACACTGAAGCTTTCTTT; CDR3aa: CASSSTGDTEAFF
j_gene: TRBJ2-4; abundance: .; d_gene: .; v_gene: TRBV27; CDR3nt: TGTGCCAGCAGTCGCTCAGGGGCCAAAAACATTCAGTACTTC; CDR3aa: CASSRSGAKNIQYF
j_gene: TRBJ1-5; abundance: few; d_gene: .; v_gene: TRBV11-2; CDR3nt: TGTGCCAGCAGCTCCGGGTTCTCCCAGCATTTT; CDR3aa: CASSSGFSQHF
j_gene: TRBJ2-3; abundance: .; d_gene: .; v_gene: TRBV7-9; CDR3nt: TGTGCCAGCAGCTTAGAGGGGTTAGCTGATACGCAGTATTTT; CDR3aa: CASSLEGLADTQYF
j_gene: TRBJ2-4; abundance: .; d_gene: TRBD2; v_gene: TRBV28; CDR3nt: TGTGCCAGCAGTTTAACCACTAGCGGGGGTCGGACCAAAAACATTCAGTACTTC; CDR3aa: CASSLTTSGGRTKNIQYF
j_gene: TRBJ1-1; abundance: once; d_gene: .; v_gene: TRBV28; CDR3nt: TGTGCCAGCAGTTTACGTACTTCGGCTGAAGCTTTCTTT; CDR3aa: CASSLRTSAEAFF
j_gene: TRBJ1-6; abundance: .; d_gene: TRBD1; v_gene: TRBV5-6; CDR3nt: TGTGCCAGCAGCTCACCGGGACAGGGGGCTCATAATTCACCCCTCCACTTT; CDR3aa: CASSSPGQGAHNSPLHF
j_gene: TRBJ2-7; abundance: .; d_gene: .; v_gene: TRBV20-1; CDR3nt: TGCAGTGCCCACGACAGGTACGAGCAGTACTTC; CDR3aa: CSAHDRYEQYF
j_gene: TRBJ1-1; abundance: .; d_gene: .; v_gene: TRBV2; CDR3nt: TGTGCCAGCAGTGAAGCGCTCATGACAGTGAACACTGAAGCTTTCTTT; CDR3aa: CASSEALMTVNTEAFF
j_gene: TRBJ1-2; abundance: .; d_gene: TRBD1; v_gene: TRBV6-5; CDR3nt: TGTGCCAGCAGTCCGACAGGGGGACGCGGCTACACCTTC; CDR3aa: CASSPTGGRGYTF
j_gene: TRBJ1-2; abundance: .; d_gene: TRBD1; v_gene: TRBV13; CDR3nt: TGTGCCAGCAGCATAACAGGGGGGGGCTACACCTTC; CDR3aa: CASSITGGGYTF
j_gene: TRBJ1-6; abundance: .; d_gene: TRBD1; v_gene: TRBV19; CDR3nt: TGTGCCAGTAGTATAGATGGGACAGGGTACAATTCACCCCTCCACTTT; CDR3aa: CASSIDGTGYNSPLHF
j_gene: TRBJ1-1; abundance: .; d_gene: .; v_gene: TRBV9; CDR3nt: TGTGCCAGCAGCGCCTTAACAGGGTACACTGAAGCTTTCTTT; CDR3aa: CASSALTGYTEAFF
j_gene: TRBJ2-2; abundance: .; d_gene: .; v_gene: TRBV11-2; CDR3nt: TGTGCCAGCAGCCAAAATTCTGGAGGAGGGACCGGGGAGCTGTTTTTT; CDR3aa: CASSQNSGGGTGELFF
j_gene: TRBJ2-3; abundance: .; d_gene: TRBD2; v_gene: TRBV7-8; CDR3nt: TGTGCCAGCAGCAGCTTAGCGGGGAACACAGATACGCAGTATTTT; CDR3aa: CASSSLAGNTDTQYF
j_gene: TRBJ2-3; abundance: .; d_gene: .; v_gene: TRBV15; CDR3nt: TGTGCCACCCGTCCGGGGGGCAGGGCAGATACGCAGTATTTT; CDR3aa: CATRPGGRADTQYF
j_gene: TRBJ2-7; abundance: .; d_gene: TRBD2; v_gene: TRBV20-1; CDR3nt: TGCAGTGCTAGTCCCGGGACTAGCGTCTCCTACGAGCAGTACTTC; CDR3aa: CSASPGTSVSYEQYF
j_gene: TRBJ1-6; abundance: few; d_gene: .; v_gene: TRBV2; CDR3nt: TGTGCCAGCACCTCGGGGGGAGGCTCCTATAATTCACCCCTCCACTTT; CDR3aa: CASTSGGGSYNSPLHF
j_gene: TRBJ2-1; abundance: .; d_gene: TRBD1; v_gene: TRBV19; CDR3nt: TGTGCCAGTCGCCGGCGGGACAGGGTGAGGAATGAGCAGTTCTTC; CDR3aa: CASRRRDRVRNEQFF
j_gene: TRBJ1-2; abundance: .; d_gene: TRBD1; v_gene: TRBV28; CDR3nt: TGTGCCAGCAGTTTCAGACAGGGAAACGGCTACACCTTC; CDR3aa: CASSFRQGNGYTF
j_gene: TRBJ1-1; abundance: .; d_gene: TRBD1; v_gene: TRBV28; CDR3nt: TGTGCCAGCAGTCCGTCCCGGGACAGGGGGATGAACACTGAAGCTTTCTTT; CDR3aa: CASSPSRDRGMNTEAFF
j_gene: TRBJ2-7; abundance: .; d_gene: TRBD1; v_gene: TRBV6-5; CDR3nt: TGTGCCAGCAGTTACATTGGGACAGGGTCGTACGAGCAGTACTTC; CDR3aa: CASSYIGTGSYEQYF
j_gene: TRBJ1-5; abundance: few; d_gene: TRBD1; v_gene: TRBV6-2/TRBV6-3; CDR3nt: TGTGCCAGCAGTTACGGGACAGGGCGTAATCAGCCCCAGCATTTT; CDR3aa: CASSYGTGRNQPQHF
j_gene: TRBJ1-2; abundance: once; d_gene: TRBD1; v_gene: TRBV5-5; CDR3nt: TGTGCCAGCAGCTCTCACCCTTTTGGACAGGGAGATAACTATGGCTACACCTTC; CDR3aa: CASSSHPFGQGDNYGYTF
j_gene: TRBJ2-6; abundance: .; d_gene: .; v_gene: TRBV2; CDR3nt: TGTGCCAGCAGGGGACTGCTATCTGGGGCCAACGTCCTGACTTTC; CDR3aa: CASRGLLSGANVLTF
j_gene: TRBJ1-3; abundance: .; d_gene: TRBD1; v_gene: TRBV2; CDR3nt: TGTGCCAGCAATGCCGGGACAGCTGCAGGGGGAAACACCATATATTTT; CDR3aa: CASNAGTAAGGNTIYF
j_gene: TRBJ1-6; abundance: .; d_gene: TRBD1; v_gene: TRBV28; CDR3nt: TGTGCCACCTGGGACAGGCATTCACCCCTCCACTTT; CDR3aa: CATWDRHSPLHF
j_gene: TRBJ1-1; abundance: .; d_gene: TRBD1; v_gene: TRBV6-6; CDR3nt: TGTGCCAGCAGTCCGTGGACAGGGAGAACTTTCTTT; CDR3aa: CASSPWTGRTFF
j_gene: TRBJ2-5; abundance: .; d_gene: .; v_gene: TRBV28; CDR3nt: TGTGCCAGCAGCTTCGACCGGAGGAGAGAGACCCAGTACTTC; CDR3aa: CASSFDRRRETQYF
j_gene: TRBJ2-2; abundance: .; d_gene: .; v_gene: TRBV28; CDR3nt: TGTGCCAGCAGTCGACTGAACACCGGGGAGCTGTTTTTT; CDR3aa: CASSRLNTGELFF
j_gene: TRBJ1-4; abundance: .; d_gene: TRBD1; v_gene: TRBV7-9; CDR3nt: TGTGCCAGCAGCTTAGGGACAGGGGGCGAAAAACTGTTTTTT; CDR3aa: CASSLGTGGEKLFF
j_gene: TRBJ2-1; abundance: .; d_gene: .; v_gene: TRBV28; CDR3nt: TGTGCCAGCAGTTTACCCCCTGGGGGCGGTTACAATGAGCAGTTCTTC; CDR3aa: CASSLPPGGGYNEQFF
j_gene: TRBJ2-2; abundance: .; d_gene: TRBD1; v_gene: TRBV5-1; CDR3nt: TGCGCCAGCAGCTTGTCGGGACAGGGGGGCACCGGGGAGCTGTTTTTT; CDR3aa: CASSLSGQGGTGELFF